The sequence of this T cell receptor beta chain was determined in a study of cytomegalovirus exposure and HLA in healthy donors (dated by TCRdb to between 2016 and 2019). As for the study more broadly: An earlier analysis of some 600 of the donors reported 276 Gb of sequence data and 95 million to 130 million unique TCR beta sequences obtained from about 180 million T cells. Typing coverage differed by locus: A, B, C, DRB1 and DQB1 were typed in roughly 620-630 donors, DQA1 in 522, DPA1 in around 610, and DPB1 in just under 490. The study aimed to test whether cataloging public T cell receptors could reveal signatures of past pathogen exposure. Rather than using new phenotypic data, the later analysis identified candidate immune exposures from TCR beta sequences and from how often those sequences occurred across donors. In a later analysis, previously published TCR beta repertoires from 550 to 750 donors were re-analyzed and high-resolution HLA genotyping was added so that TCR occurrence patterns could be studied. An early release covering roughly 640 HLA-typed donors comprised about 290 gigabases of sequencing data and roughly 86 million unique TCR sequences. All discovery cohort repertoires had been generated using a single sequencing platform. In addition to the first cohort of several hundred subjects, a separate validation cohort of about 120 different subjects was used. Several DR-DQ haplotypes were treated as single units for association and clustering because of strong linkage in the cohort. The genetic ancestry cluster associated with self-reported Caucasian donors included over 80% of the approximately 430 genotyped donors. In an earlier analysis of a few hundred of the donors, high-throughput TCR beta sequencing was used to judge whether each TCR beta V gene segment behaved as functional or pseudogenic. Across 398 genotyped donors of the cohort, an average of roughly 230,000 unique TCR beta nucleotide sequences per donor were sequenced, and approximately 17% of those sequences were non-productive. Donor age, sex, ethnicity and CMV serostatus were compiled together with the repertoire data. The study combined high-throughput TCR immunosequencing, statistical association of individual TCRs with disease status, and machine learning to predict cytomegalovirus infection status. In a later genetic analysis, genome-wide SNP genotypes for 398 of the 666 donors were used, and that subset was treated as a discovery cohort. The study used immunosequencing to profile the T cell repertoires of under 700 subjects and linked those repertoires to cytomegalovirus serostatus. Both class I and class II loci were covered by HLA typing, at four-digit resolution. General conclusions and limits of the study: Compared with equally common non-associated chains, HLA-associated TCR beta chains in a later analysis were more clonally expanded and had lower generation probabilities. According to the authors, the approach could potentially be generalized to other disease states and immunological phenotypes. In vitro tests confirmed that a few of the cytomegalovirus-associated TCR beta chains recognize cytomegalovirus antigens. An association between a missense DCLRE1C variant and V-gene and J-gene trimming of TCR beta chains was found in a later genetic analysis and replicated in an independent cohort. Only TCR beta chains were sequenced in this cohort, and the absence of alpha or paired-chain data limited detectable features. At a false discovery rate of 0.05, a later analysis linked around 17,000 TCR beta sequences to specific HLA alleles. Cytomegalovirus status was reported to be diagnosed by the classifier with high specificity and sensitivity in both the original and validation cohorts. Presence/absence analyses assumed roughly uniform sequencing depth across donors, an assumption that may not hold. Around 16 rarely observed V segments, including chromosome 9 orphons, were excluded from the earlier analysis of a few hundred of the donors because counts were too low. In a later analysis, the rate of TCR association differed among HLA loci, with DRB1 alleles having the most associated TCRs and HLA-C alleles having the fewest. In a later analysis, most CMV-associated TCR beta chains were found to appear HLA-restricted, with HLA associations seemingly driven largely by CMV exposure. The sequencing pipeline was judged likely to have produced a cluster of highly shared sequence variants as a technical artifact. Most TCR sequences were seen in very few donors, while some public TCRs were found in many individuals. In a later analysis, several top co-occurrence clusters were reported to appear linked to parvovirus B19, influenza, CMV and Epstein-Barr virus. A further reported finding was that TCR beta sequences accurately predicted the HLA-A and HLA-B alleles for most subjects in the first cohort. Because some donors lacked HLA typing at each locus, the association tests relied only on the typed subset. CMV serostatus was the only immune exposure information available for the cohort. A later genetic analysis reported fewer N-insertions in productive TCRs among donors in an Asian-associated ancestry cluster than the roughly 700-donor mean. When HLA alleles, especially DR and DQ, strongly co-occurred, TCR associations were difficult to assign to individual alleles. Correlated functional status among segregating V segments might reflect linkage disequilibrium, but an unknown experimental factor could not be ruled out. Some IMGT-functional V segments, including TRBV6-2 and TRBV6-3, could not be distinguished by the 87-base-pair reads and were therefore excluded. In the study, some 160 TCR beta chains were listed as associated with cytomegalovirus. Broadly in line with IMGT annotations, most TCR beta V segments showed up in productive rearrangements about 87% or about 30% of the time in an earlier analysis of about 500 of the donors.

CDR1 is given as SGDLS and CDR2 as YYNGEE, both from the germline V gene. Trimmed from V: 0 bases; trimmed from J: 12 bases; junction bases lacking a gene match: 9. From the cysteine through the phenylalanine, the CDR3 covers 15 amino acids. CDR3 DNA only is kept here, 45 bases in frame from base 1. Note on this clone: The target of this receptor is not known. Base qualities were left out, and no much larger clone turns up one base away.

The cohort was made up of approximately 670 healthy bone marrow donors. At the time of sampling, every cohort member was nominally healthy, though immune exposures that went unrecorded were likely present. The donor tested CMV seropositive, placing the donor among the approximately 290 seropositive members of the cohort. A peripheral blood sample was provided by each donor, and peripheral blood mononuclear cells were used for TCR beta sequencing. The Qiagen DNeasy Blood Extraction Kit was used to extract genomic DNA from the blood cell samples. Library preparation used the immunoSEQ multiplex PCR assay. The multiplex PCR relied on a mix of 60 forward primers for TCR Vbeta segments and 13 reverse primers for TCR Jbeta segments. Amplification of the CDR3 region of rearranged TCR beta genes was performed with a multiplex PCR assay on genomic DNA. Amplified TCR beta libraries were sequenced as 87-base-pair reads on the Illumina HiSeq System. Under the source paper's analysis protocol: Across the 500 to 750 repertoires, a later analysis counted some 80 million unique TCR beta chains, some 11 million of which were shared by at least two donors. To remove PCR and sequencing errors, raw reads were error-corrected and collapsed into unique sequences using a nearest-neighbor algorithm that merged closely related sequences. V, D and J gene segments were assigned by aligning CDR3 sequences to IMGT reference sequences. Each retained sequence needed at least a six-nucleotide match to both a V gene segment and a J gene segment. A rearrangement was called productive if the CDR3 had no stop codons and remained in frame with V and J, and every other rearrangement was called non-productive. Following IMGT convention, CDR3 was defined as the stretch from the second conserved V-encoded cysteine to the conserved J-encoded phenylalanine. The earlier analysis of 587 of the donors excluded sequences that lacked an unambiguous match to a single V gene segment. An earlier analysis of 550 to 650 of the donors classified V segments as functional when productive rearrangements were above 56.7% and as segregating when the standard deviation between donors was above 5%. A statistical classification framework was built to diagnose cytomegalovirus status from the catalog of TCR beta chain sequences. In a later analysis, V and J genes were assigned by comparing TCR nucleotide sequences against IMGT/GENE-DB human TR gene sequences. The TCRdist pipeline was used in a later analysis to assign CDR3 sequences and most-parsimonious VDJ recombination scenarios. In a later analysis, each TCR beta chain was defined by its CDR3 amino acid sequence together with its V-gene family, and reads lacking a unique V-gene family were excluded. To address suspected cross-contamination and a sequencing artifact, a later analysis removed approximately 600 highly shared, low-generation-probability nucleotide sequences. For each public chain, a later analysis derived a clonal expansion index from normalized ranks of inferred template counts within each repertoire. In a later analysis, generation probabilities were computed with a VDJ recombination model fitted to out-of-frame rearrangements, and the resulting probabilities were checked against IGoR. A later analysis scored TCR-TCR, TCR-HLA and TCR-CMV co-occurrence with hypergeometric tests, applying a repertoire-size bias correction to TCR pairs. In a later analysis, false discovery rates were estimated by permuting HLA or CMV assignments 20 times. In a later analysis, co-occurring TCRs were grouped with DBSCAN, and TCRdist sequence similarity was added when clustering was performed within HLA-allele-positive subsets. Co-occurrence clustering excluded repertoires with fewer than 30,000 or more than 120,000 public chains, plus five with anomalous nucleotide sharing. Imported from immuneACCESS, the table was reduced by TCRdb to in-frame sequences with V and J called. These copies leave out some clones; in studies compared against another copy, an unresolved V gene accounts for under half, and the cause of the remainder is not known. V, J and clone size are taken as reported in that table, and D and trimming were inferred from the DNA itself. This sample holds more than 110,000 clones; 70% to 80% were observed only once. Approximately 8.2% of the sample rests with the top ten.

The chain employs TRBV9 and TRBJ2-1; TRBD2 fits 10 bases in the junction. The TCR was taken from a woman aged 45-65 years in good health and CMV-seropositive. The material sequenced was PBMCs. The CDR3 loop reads CASSVASGGAEVQFF. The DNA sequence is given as TGTGCCAGCAGCGTAGCGAGCGGGGGGGCCGAAGTGCAGTTCTTC.